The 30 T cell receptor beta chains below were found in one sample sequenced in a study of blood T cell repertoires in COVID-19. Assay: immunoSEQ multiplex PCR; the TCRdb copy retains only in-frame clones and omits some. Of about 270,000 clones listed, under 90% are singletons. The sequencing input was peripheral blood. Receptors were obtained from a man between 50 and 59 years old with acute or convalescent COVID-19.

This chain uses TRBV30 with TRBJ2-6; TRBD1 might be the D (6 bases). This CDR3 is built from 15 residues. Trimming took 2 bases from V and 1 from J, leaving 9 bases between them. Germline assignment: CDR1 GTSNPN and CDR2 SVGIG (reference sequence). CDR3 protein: CAWSRQESGANVLTF. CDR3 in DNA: TGTGCCTGGAGTCGACAGGAATCTGGGGCCAACGTCCTGACTTTC.

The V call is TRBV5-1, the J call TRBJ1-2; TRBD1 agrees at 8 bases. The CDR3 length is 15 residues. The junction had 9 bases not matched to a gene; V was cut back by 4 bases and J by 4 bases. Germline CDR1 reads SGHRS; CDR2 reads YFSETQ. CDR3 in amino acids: CASSLLGQGGYGYTF. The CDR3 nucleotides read TGCGCCAGCAGCCTTTTAGGACAGGGCGGCTATGGCTACACCTTC.

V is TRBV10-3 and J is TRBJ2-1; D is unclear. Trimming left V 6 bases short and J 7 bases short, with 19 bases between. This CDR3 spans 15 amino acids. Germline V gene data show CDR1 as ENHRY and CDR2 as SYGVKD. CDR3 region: CAISPEGASLNEQFF. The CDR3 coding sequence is TGTGCCATCAGCCCCGAAGGAGCGTCCTTGAATGAGCAGTTCTTC.

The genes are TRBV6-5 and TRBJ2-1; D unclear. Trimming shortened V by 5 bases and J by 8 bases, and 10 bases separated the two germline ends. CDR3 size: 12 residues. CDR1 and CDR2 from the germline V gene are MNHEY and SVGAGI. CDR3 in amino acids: CASSLGFHEQFF. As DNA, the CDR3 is TGTGCCAGCAGTCTGGGCTTCCATGAGCAGTTCTTC.

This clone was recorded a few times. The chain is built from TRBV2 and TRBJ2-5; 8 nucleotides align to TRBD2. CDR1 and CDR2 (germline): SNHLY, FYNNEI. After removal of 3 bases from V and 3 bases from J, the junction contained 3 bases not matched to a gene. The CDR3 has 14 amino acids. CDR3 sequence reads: CASSDWRGEETQYF. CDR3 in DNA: TGTGCCAGCAGTGACTGGCGGGGGGAAGAGACCCAGTACTTC.

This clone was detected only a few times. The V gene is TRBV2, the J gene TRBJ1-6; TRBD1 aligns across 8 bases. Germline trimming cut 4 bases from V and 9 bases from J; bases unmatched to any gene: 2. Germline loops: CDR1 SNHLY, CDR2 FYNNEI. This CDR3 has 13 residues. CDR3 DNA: TGTGCCAGCAGTGTCACAGGGGGTTCACCCCTCCACTTT. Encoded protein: CASSVTGGSPLHF.

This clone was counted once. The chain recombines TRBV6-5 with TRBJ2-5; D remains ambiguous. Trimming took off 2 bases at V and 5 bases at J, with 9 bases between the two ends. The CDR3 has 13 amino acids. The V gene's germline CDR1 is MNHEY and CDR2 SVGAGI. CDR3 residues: CASSYMVGETQYF. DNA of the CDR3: TGTGCCAGCAGTTACATGGTCGGGGAGACCCAGTACTTC.

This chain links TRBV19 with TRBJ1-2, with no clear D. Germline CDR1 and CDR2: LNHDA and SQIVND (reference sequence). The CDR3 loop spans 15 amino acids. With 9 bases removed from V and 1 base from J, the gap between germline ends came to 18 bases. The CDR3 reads CASHFVGGRNYGYTF. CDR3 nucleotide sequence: TGTGCCAGCCACTTCGTTGGAGGGCGTAACTATGGCTACACCTTC.

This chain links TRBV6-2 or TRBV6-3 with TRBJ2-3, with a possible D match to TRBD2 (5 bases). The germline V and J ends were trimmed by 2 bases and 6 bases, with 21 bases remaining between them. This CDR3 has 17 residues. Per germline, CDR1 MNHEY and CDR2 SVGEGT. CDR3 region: CASSYPFLRVRRDTQYF. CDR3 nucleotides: TGTGCCAGCAGTTACCCCTTTCTGCGGGTCCGGAGGGATACGCAGTATTTT.

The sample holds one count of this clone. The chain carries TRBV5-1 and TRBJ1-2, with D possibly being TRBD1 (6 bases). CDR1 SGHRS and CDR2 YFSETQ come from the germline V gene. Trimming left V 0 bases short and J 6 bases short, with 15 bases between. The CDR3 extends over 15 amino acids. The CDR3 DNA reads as TGCGCCAGCAGCTTGGCCGAGGGGGGGCGAAATGGCTACACCTTC. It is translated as CASSLAEGGRNGYTF.

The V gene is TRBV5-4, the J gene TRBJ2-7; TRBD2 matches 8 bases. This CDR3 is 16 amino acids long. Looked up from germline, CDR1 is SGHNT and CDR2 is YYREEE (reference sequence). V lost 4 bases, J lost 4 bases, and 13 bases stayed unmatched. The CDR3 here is CASSPRGGREYYEQYF. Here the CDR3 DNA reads TGTGCCAGCAGCCCCCGGGGGGGGCGGGAGTATTACGAGCAGTACTTC.

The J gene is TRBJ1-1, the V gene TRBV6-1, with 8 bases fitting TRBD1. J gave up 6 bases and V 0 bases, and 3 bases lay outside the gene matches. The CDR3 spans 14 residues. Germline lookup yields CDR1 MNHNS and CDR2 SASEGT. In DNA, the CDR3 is TGTGCCAGCAGTGAAGCACAGGGGGTCGCTGAAGCTTTCTTT. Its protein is CASSEAQGVAEAFF.

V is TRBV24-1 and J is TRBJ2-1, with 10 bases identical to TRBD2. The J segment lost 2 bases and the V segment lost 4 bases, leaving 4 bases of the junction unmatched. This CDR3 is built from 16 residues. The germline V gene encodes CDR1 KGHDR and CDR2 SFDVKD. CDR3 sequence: CATSDPSGGAYNEQFF. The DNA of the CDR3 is TGTGCCACCAGTGACCCAAGCGGGGGGGCCTACAATGAGCAGTTCTTC.

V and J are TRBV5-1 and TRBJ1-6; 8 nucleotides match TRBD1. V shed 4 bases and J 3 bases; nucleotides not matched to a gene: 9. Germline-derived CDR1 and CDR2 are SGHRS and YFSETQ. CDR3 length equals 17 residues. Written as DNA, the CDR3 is TGCGCCAGCAGCCGCGGACAGGGCATTGACTATAATTCACCCCTCCACTTT. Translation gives CASSRGQGIDYNSPLHF.

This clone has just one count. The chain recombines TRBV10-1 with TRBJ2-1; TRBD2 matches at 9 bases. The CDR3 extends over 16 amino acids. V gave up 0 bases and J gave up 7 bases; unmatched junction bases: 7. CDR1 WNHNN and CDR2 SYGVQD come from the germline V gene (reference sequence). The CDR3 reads CASSESKRGVGNEQFF. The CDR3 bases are TGCGCCAGCAGTGAGTCGAAGCGGGGGGTTGGGAATGAGCAGTTCTTC.

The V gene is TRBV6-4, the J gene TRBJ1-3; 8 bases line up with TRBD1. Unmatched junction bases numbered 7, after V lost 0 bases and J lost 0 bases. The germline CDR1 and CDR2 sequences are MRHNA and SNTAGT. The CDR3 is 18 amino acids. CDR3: CASSDSIRTGSSGNTIYF. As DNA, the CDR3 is TGTGCCAGCAGTGACTCAATCAGGACAGGGAGCTCTGGAAACACCATATATTTT.

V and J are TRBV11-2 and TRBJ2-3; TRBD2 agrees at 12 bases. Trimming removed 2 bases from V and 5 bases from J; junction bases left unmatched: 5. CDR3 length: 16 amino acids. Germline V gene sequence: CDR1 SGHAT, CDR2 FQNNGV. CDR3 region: CASSLLAGGFGDTQYF. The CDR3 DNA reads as TGTGCCAGCAGCTTACTAGCGGGGGGGTTCGGAGATACGCAGTATTTT. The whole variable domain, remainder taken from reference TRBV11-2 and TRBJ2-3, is EAGVAQSPRYKIIEKRQSVAFWCNPISGHATLYWYQQILGQGPKLLIQFQNNGVVDDSQLPKDRFSAERLKGVDSTLKIQPAKLEDSAVYLCASSLLAGGFGDTQYFGPGTRLTVL.

The CDR3 protein is CASSAPLADTQYF. The CDR3 nucleotides are TGTGCCAGCAGCGCCCCCCTCGCGGATACGCAGTATTTT. The chain recombines TRBV9 with TRBJ2-3; D gene ambiguous. Germline V gene sequence: CDR1 SGDLS, CDR2 YYNGEE. V was clipped by 3 bases and J by 6 bases, with 11 bases between them. The CDR3 is made up of 13 amino acids.

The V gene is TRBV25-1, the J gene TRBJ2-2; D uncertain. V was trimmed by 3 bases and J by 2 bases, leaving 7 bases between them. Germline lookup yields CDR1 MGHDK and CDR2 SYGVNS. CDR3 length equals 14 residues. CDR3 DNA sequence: TGTGCCAGCAGTGATATGGCTAACACCGGGGAGCTGTTTTTT. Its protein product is CASSDMANTGELFF.

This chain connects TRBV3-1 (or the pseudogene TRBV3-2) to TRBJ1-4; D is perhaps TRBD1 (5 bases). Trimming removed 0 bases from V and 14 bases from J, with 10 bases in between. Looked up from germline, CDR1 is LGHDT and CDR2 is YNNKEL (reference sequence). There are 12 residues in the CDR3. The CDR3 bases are TGTGCCAGCAGCCAAGATAGGGGTACTCTGTTTTTT. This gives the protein CASSQDRGTLFF.

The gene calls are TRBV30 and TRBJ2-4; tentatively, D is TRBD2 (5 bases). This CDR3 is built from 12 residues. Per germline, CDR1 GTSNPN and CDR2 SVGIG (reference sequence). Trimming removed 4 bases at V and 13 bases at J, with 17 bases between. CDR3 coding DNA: TGTGCCTGGACCCCTGGACTCGCCCCGCAGTACTTC. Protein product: CAWTPGLAPQYF.

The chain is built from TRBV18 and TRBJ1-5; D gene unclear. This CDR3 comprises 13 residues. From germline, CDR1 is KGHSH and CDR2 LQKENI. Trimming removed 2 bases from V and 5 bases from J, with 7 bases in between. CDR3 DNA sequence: TGTGCCAGCTCACCAGTTAGTGATCAGCCCCAGCATTTT. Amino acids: CASSPVSDQPQHF.

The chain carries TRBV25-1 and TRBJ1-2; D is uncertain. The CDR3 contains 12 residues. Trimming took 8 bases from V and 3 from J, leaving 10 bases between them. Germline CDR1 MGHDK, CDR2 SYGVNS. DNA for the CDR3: TGTGCCAGCGCCCCCGGTGACTATGGCTACACCTTC. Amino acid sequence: CASAPGDYGYTF.

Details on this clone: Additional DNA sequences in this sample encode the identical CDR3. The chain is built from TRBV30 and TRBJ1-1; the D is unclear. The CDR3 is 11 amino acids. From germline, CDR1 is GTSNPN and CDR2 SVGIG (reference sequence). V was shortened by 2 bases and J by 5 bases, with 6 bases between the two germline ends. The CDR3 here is CAWSRRTEAFF. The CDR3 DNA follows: TGTGCCTGGAGTCGGCGGACTGAAGCTTTCTTT. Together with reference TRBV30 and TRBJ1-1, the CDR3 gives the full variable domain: SQTIHQWPATLVQPVGSPLSLECTVEGTSNPNLYWYRQAAGRGLQLLFYSVGIGQISSEVPQNLSASRPQDRQFILSSKKLLLSDSGFYLCAWSRRTEAFFGQGTRLTVV.

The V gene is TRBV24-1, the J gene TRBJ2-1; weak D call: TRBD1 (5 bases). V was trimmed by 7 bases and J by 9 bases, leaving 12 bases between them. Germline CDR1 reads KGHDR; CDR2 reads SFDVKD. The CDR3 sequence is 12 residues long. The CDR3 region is CATRGVTGEQFF. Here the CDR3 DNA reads TGTGCCACCAGAGGGGTTACGGGTGAGCAGTTCTTC.

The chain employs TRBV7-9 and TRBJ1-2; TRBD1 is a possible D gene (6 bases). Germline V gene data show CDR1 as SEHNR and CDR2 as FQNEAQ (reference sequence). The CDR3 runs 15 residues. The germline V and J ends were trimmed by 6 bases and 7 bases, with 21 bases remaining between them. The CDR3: CASSTLNAGAGGYTF. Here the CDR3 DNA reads TGTGCCAGCAGTACTCTTAATGCAGGGGCCGGTGGCTACACCTTC.

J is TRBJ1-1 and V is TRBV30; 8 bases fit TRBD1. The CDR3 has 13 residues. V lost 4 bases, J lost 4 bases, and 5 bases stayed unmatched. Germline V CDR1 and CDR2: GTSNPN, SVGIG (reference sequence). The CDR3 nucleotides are TGTGCCTGGATCCAGGGGGCAGGCACTGAAGCTTTCTTT. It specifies CAWIQGAGTEAFF.

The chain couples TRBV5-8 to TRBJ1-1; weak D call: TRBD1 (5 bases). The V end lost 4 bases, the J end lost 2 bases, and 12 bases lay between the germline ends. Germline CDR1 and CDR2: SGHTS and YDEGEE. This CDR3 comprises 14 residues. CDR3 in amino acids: CASSPRRGNTEAFF. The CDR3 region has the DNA TGTGCCAGCAGCCCGAGGAGGGGCAACACTGAAGCTTTCTTT.

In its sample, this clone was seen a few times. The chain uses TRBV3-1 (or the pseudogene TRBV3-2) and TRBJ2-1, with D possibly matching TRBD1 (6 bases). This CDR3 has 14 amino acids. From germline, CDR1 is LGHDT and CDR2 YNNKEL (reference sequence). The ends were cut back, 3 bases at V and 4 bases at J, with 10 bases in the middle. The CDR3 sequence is CASSHLGQYNEQFF. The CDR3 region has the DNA TGTGCCAGCAGCCACCTAGGACAGTACAATGAGCAGTTCTTC.

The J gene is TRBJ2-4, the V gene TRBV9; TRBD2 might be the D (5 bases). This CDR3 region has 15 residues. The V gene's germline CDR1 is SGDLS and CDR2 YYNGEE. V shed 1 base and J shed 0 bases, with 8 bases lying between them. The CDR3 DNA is TGTGCCAGCAGCGTAAGCGGTGTAGCCAAAAACATTCAGTACTTC. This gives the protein CASSVSGVAKNIQYF.